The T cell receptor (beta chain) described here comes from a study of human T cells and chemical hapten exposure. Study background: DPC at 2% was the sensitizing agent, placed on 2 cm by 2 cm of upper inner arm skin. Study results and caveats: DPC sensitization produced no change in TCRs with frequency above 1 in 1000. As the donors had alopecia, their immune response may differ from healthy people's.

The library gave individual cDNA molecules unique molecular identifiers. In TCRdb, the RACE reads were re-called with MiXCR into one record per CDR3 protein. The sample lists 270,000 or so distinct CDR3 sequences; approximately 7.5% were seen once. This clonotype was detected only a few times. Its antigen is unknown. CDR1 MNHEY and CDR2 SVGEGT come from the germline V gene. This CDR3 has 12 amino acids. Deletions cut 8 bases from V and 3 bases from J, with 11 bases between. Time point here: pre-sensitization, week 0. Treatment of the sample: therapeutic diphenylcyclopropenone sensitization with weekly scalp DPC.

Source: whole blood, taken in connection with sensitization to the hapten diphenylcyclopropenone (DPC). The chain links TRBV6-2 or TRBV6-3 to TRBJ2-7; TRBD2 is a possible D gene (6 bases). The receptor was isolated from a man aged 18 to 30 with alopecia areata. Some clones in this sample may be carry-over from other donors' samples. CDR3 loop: CASGPDYYEQYF. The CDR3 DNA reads TGTGCCAGCGGCCCGGACTACTACGAGCAGTACTTC.